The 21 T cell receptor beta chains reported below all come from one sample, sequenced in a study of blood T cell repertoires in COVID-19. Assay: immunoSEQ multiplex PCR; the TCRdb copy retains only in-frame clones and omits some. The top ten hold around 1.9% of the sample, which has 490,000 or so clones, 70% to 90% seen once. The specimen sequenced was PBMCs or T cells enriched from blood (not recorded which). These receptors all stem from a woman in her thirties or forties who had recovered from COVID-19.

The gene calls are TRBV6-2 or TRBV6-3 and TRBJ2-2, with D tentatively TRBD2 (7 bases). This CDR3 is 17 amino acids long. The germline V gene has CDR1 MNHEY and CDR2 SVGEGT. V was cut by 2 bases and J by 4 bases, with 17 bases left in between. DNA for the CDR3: TGTGCCAGCAGTTACCCCGTTATCGGGGGGCGCACCGGGGAGCTGTTTTTT. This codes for CASSYPVIGGRTGELFF.

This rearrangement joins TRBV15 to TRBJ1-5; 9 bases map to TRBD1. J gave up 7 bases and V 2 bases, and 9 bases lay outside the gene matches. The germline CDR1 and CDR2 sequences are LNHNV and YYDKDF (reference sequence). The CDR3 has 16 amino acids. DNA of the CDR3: TGTGCCACCAGCAGATTCGCGGACAGGGGCGGGCAGCCCCAGCATTTT. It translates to CATSRFADRGGQPQHF.

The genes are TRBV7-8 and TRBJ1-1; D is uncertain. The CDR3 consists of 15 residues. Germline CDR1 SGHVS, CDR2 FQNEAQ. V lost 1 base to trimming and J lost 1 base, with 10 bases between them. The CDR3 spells CASSLVLTGNTEAFF. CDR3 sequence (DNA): TGTGCCAGCAGCTTAGTTTTAACGGGGAACACTGAAGCTTTCTTT.

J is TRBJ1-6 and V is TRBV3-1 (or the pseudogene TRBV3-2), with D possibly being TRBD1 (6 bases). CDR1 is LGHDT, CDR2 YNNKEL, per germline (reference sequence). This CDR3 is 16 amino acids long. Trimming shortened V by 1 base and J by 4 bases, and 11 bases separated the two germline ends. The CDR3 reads CASSQAGGVYNSPLHF. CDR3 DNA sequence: TGTGCCAGCAGCCAAGCTGGGGGCGTTTATAATTCACCCCTCCACTTT.

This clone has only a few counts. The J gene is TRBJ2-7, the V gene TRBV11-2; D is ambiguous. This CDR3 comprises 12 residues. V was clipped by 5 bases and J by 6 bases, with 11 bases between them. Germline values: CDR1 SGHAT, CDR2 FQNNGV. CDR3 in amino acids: CASSRFSGEQYF. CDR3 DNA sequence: TGTGCCAGCAGCCGCTTTTCGGGCGAGCAGTACTTC.

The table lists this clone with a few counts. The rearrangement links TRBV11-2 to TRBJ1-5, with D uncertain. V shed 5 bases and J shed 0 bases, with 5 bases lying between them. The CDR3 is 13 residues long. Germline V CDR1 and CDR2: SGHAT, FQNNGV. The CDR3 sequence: CASSPNSNQPQHF. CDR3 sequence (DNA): TGTGCCAGCAGCCCCAATAGCAATCAGCCCCAGCATTTT.

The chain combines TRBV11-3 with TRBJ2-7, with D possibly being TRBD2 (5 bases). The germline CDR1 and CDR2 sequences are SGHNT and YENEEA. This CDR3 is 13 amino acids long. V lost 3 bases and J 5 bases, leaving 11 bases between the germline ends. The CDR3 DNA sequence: TGTGCCAGCAGCTTTCTAGCAACGGACGAGCAGTACTTC. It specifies CASSFLATDEQYF.

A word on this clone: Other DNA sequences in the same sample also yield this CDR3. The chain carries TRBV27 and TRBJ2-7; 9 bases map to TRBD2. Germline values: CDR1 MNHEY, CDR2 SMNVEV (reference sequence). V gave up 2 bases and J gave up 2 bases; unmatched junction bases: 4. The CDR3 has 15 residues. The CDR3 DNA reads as TGTGCCAGCAGTTTAGGGCTAGCGGGAACCTACGAGCAGTACTTC. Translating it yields CASSLGLAGTYEQYF.

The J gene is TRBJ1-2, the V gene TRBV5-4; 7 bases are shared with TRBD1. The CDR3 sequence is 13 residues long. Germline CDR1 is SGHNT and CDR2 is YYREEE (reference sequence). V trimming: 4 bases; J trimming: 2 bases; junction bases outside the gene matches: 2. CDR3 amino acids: CASSKDRNYGYTF. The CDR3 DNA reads TGTGCCAGCAGCAAGGACAGGAACTATGGCTACACCTTC.

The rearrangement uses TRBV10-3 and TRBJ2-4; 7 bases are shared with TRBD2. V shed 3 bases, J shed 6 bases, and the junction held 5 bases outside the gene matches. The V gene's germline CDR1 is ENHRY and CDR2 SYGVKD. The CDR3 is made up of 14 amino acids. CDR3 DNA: TGTGCCATCAGTGACGGACTAGGTGGAAACATTCAGTACTTC. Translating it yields CAISDGLGGNIQYF.

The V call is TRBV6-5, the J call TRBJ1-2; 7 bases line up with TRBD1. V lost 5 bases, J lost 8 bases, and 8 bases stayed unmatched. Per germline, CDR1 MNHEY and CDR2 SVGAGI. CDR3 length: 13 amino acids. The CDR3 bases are TGTGCCAGCAGTATCGACAGGGCGGACGGCTACACCTTC. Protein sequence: CASSIDRADGYTF.

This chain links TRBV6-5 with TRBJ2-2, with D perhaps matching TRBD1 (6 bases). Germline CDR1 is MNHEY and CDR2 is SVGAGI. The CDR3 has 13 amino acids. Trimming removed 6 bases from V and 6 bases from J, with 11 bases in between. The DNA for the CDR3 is TGTGCCAGCAGAGACAGGATCGCCGGGGAGCTGTTTTTT. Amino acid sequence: CASRDRIAGELFF.

DNA of the CDR3: TGTGCCTGGAGGAAGCAGGCTGGAGAGCAGTACTTC. Amino acids: CAWRKQAGEQYF. V is TRBV30 and J is TRBJ2-7; unclear D gene. The CDR3 length is 12 residues. Trimming removed 3 bases at V and 7 bases at J, with 13 bases between. CDR1 is GTSNPN, CDR2 SVGIG, per germline (reference sequence).

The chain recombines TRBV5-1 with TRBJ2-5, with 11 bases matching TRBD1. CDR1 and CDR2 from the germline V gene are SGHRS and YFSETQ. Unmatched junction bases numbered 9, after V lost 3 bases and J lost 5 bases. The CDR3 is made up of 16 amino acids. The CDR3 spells CASSYNRRDRGETQYF. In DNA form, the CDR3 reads TGCGCCAGCAGCTATAACCGCCGGGACAGGGGGGAGACCCAGTACTTC.

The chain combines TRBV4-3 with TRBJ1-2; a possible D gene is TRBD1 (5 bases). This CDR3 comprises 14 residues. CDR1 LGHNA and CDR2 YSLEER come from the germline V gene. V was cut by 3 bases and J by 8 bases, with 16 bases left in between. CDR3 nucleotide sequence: TGCGCCAGCAGCCACGCGAATCAGGGTTACGGCTACACCTTC. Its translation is CASSHANQGYGYTF.

As DNA, the CDR3 is TGTGCCAGCAGCTTAGAGTATCGGGACTATATGGACTACAATGAGCAGTTCTTC. Translating it yields CASSLEYRDYMDYNEQFF. The chain uses TRBV13 and TRBJ2-1; 7 nucleotides match TRBD2. Germline loops: CDR1 PRHDT, CDR2 FYEKMQ (reference sequence). This CDR3 is 18 amino acids long. The trim removed 1 base at V and 3 bases at J, leaving 12 bases unmatched.

The CDR3 here is CASSASDRGNTEAFF. DNA of the CDR3: TGCGCCAGCAGTGCATCAGACAGGGGGAACACTGAAGCTTTCTTT. V is TRBV10-1 and J is TRBJ1-1; the match to TRBD1 covers 8 bases. Germline CDR1 is WNHNN and CDR2 is SYGVQD (reference sequence). The CDR3 totals 15 residues. The ends lost 4 bases at V and 1 base at J; junction bases unmatched: 5.

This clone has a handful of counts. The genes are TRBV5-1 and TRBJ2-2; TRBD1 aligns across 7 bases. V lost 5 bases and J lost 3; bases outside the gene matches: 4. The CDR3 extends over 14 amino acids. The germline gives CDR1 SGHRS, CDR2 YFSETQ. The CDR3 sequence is CASRPGTDTGELFF. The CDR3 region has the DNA TGCGCCAGCAGACCCGGGACAGACACCGGGGAGCTGTTTTTT. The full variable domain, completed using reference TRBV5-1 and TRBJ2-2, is KAGVTQTPRYLIKTRGQQVTLSCSPISGHRSVSWYQQTPGQGLQFLFEYFSETQRNKGNFPGRFSGRQFSNSRSEMNVSTLELGDSALYLCASRPGTDTGELFFGEGSRLTVL.

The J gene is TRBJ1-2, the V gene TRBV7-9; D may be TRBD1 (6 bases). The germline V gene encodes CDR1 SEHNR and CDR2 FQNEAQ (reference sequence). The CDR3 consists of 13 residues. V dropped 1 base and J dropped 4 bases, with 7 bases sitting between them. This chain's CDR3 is CASSLGRGYGYTF. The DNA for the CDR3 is TGTGCCAGCAGCTTAGGCAGGGGCTATGGCTACACCTTC.

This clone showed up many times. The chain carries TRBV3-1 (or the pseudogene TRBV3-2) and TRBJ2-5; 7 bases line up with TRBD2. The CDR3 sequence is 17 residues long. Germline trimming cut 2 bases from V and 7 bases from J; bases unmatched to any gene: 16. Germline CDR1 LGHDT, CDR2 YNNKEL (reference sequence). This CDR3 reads CASSQRGEGGGVGTQYF. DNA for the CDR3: TGTGCCAGCAGCCAAAGAGGAGAGGGCGGGGGAGTTGGGACCCAGTACTTC.

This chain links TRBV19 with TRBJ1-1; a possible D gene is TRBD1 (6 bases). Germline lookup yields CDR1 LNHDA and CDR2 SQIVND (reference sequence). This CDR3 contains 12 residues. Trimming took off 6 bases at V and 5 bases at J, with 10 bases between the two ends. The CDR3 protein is CASSTGRTEAFF. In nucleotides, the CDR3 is TGTGCCAGTAGCACAGGGCGGACTGAAGCTTTCTTT.